Listed below are T cell receptor beta chains from one sample, sequenced in a study of blood T cell repertoires in COVID-19. Some clones are missing from TCRdb's copy, which holds only in-frame ones; the method was immunoSEQ multiplex PCR. The data show fewer than 250,000 clones, around 82% seen once. Sequenced sample: PBMCs or T cells enriched from blood (not recorded which). These TCRs come from a middle-aged woman who had been exposed to COVID-19. Each CDR3 is given with its conserved first and last residue. A D gene is named only where the DNA matches it firmly. The size of a clone is reported for some rows only, either as once, few or many, or as a class for expanded clones.

CASSQSGGGDNEKLFF	TGTGCCAGCAGCCAATCCGGCGGGGGAGATAATGAAAAACTGTTTTTT	TRBV4-2	TRBJ1-4	once	-
CASSYSSSGQGYEQYF	TGTGCCAGCAGTTACTCGAGTTCGGGACAGGGCTACGAGCAGTACTTC	TRBV6-6	TRBJ2-7	once	TRBD1
CASSPQSWTGEAFF	TGTGCCAGCAGCCCTCAATCGTGGACAGGGGAAGCTTTCTTT	TRBV9	TRBJ1-1	-	TRBD1
CASSSSGGDEPQYF	TGTGCCAGCAGCTCAAGTGGCGGGGACGAGCCCCAGTACTTC	TRBV11-2	TRBJ2-5	-	-
CASSEGEGGVQPQHF	TGTGCCAGCAGTGAAGGGGAAGGGGGCGTTCAGCCCCAGCATTTT	TRBV6-1	TRBJ1-5	-	TRBD1
CASSLASDQPQHF	TGTGCCAGCAGTTTAGCCTCGGATCAGCCCCAGCATTTT	TRBV12-3/TRBV12-4	TRBJ1-5	few	-
CASSFDSMNTEAFF	TGTGCCAGCAGTTTCGACAGTATGAACACTGAAGCTTTCTTT	TRBV28	TRBJ1-1	-	-
CASSYYRQGNYGYTF	TGTGCCAGCAGCTATTATAGACAGGGAAACTATGGCTACACCTTC	TRBV5-6	TRBJ1-2	-	TRBD1
CASSKGDRGRGANVLTF	TGTGCCAGTAGTAAAGGGGACAGGGGGAGAGGGGCCAACGTCCTGACTTTC	TRBV19	TRBJ2-6	many	TRBD1
CASSLGPTGVRETQYF	TGTGCCAGCAGCTTAGGGCCGACAGGGGTCCGGGAGACCCAGTACTTC	TRBV11-2	TRBJ2-5	-	TRBD1
CASSLAGRGAGGNTIYF	TGTGCCAGCAGCTTGGCCGGGAGGGGGGCTGGTGGAAACACCATATATTTT	TRBV5-4	TRBJ1-3	-	-
CAWGRNTEAFF	TGTGCCTGGGGACGGAACACTGAAGCTTTCTTT	TRBV30	TRBJ1-1	-	-
CASSSTEAGAFF	TGTGCCAGCAGCTCGACCGAGGCCGGAGCTTTCTTT	TRBV7-9	TRBJ1-1	-	-
CASTGVTGGYYTEAFF	TGTGCCAGTACCGGGGTGACAGGGGGTTACTACACTGAAGCTTTCTTT	TRBV19	TRBJ1-1	-	TRBD1
CASSFANTGELFF	TGTGCCAGCAGCTTCGCGAACACCGGGGAGCTGTTTTTT	TRBV5-5	TRBJ2-2	-	-
CASSETGIHYGYTF	TGTGCCAGCAGCGAAACAGGGATTCACTATGGCTACACCTTC	TRBV7-9	TRBJ1-2	-	-
CASSAQGNYYGYTF	TGTGCCAGCAGTGCGCAGGGTAATTATTATGGCTACACCTTC	TRBV25-1	TRBJ1-2	-	-
CASSWGGPTVGGEQFF	TGTGCCAGCAGCTGGGGGGGACCCACCGTTGGGGGTGAGCAGTTCTTC	TRBV5-6	TRBJ2-1	few	TRBD2
CASSVTQGVNYGYTF	TGCGCCAGCAGCGTGACACAGGGGGTTAACTATGGCTACACCTTC	TRBV5-1	TRBJ1-2	-	TRBD1
CASSPPSGEQFF	TGTGCCAGCAGCCCCCCCAGTGGTGAGCAGTTCTTC	TRBV3-1/TRBV3-2	TRBJ2-1	-	-
CASSMSTGWYEQYF	TGTGCCAGCAGCATGTCGACAGGGTGGTACGAGCAGTACTTC	TRBV7-2	TRBJ2-7	-	TRBD1
CASVQGAWGYTF	TGTGCCAGCGTCCAGGGGGCGTGGGGCTACACCTTC	TRBV28	TRBJ1-2	once	TRBD1
CASGRREKLFF	TGTGCCAGCGGGCGTAGGGAAAAACTGTTTTTT	TRBV6-5	TRBJ1-4	once	-
CASSLGLAGGGNEQFF	TGCGCCAGCAGCTTGGGACTAGCGGGGGGCGGGAATGAGCAGTTCTTC	TRBV5-1	TRBJ2-1	-	TRBD2
CASSTWKGGNSNQPQHF	TGTGCCAGCAGTACGTGGAAGGGAGGAAATAGCAATCAGCCCCAGCATTTT	TRBV2	TRBJ1-5	-	-
CASSLANTGSYNEQFF	TGCGCCAGCAGCCTGGCAAACACAGGCTCCTACAATGAGCAGTTCTTC	TRBV5-1	TRBJ2-1	-	-
CASSQGQGLEKLFF	TGTGCCAGCAGCCAGGGACAGGGGCTGGAAAAACTGTTTTTT	TRBV4-2	TRBJ1-4	few	TRBD1
CSVNLGWGQGRDTQYF	TGCAGCGTTAACTTAGGTTGGGGACAGGGGAGGGATACGCAGTATTTT	TRBV29-1	TRBJ2-3	-	TRBD1
CASSLGSSLPIQYF	TGTGCCAGCAGTTTAGGGTCTAGCTTGCCCATTCAGTACTTC	TRBV28	TRBJ2-4	-	-
CASSEAPRSQHF	TGTGCCAGCAGTGAAGCGCCCAGGTCCCAGCATTTT	TRBV6-1	TRBJ1-5	-	-
CASSSRQGDIQYF	TGTGCCAGCAGTTCACGACAGGGGGACATTCAGTACTTC	TRBV11-3	TRBJ2-4	once	TRBD1
CASSIEGAVNYGYTF	TGTGCCAGTAGTATTGAAGGGGCGGTAAACTATGGCTACACCTTC	TRBV19	TRBJ1-2	-	-
CASSQVPLASGGKYNEQFF	TGTGCCAGCAGCCAAGTACCCCTGGCTAGCGGGGGGAAGTACAATGAGCAGTTCTTC	TRBV4-2	TRBJ2-1	once	TRBD2
CASSYRATDTQYF	TGTGCCAGCAGCTACAGGGCGACAGATACGCAGTATTTT	TRBV3-1/TRBV3-2	TRBJ2-3	-	-
CAYGLDRVLISGNTIYF	TGTGCCTACGGGCTCGACAGAGTGCTCATCTCTGGAAACACCATATATTTT	TRBV30	TRBJ1-3	-	-
CASTTLGGGAWEQYF	TGTGCCAGCACCACCCTGGGCGGGGGGGCCTGGGAGCAGTACTTC	TRBV3-1/TRBV3-2	TRBJ2-7	-	TRBD2
CASSFRQGLPEAFF	TGTGCCAGCAGTTTTAGACAGGGTCTCCCTGAAGCTTTCTTT	TRBV6-9	TRBJ1-1	-	TRBD1
CASSLGRGDGELFF	TGTGCCAGCAGCTTAGGCAGGGGGGACGGGGAGCTGTTTTTT	TRBV7-2	TRBJ2-2	-	-
CAISESRISRETQYF	TGTGCCATCAGTGAGTCTAGGATCTCTAGAGAGACCCAGTACTTC	TRBV10-3	TRBJ2-5	-	-
CASSPLAGGSRDIQYF	TGTGCCAGCTCACCACTAGCGGGGGGCTCCCGTGACATTCAGTACTTC	TRBV18	TRBJ2-4	-	TRBD2
CASSSTGTEETQYF	TGTGCCAGCAGCTCCACCGGGACAGAAGAGACCCAGTACTTC	TRBV7-9	TRBJ2-5	once	TRBD1
CASSSGTSGGIQETQYF	TGTGCCAGCAGCTCCGGGACTAGCGGGGGGATACAAGAGACCCAGTACTTC	TRBV5-6	TRBJ2-5	-	TRBD2
CASSPQTGGYEQYF	TGTGCCAGCAGCCCCCAGACAGGGGGATACGAGCAGTACTTC	TRBV9	TRBJ2-7	many	TRBD1